The next 11 T cell receptor beta chains were all read from a single sample in a study of T cells of healthy individuals. TCRdb processed the 5' RACE reads anew with MiXCR; each CDR3 protein has one entry. The repertoire includes 60,000 to 70,000 distinct CDR3 sequences, roughly 16% of them detected once, and around 4.5% sits in the top ten. The receptors were sampled from a human donor in good health.

The V call is TRBV20-1, the J call TRBJ2-3; 7 positions match TRBD2. The germline gives CDR1 DFQATT, CDR2 SNEGSKA (reference sequence). The CDR3 sequence is 15 residues long. V gave up 0 bases and J gave up 11 bases; unmatched junction bases: 14. This chain's CDR3 is CSAREVAGVLQGQYF. DNA of the CDR3: TGCAGTGCTAGAGAAGTCGCGGGGGTCCTTCAGGGGCAGTATTTT.

The genes are TRBV20-1 and TRBJ2-7; D ambiguous. Looked up from germline, CDR1 is DFQATT and CDR2 is SNEGSKA (reference sequence). The CDR3 has 15 amino acids. Trimming pared 6 bases from V and 3 bases from J, leaving 21 bases between. The CDR3 is CSALPAAGRFYEQYF. The CDR3 DNA reads TGCAGTGCCCTTCCCGCCGCCGGACGTTTCTACGAGCAGTACTTC.

Of note for this clonotype: An end of the junction does not agree with germline; a read error may underlie this. This chain joins TRBV18 and TRBJ2-7; TRBD2 aligns across 7 bases. There are 15 residues in the CDR3. Germline V gene lookup returns CDR1 KGHSH and CDR2 LQKENI. The CDR3 DNA reads as TGTGCCAACTCACCACAAGGCGGGAGTCCCCACGAGCAGTACTTC. This sequence encodes CANSPQGGSPHEQYF.

This clonotype was counted ten times or more. V usage is TRBV20-1 and J usage is TRBJ1-6; no clear D gene. Between the trimmed V and J ends, which lost 6 bases and 0 bases, there was a span of 15 bases. Germline V gene data show CDR1 as DFQATT and CDR2 as SNEGSKA (reference sequence). The CDR3 contains 16 residues. For the CDR3, the DNA is TGCAGTGCCCCCTCGAGAGGCTCCTCCTATAATTCACCCCTCCACTTT. Translation: CSAPSRGSSYNSPLHF.

Ten or more counts support this clonotype. A read error may account for a junction end that differs from germline. The genes are TRBV7-7 and TRBJ2-2; tentatively, D is TRBD1 (5 bases). This CDR3 contains 15 residues. CDR1 and CDR2 from the germline V gene are SSHAT and FNYEAQ (reference sequence). CDR3 DNA: TGTGCTAGCAGCTTTGGCCAGGGCAACACCGGGGAGCTGTTTTTT. This encodes CASSFGQGNTGELFF.

This chain connects TRBV6-2 or TRBV6-3 to TRBJ2-3; tentatively, D is TRBD2 (6 bases). The CDR3 is 17 residues long. The V gene lost 4 bases and the J gene lost 2 bases, with 19 bases spanning the gap. Per germline, CDR1 MNHEY and CDR2 SVGEGT. As DNA, the CDR3 is TGTGCCAGCAGTTTTGCCACTGGGGGGACCTTCACAGATACGCAGTATTTT. It translates to CASSFATGGTFTDTQYF.

Of note for this clonotype: It may be a read error: a sequence one base away is much more abundant. The chain combines TRBV23-1 with TRBJ2-7; the D gene is possibly TRBD1 (6 bases). TRBV23-1 is an ORF, and what it does is uncertain. CDR3 length equals 15 residues. The ends were cut back, 0 bases at V and 8 bases at J, with 17 bases in the middle. The CDR3 nucleotides are TGCGCCAGCAGTCAATCCTCCCAGGGGTGGTACAAGCAGTACTTC. It encodes CASSQSSQGWYKQYF.

This clonotype was counted a few times. The chain combines TRBV10-3 with TRBJ2-7, with D perhaps TRBD2 (6 bases). Germline V lookup: CDR1 ENHRY, CDR2 SYGVKD. The V gene lost 0 bases and the J gene lost 5 bases, with 17 bases spanning the gap. CDR3 length: 16 residues. CDR3 sequence reads: CAISESGPGLMNEQYF. DNA of the CDR3: TGTGCCATCAGTGAGTCGGGGCCGGGACTGATGAACGAGCAGTACTTC.

This clonotype was observed a single time. The chain couples TRBV28 to TRBJ1-1, with 7 bases that match TRBD1. This CDR3 is built from 13 residues. Germline values: CDR1 MDHEN, CDR2 SYDVKM. The junction had 4 bases not matched to a gene; V was cut back by 4 bases and J by 5 bases. CDR3 nucleotides: TGTGCCAGCAGTTCCCCACAGGGGACTGAAGCTTTCTTT. Translated: CASSSPQGTEAFF.

This clonotype occurred a few times. The CDR3 loop is CASSLDGPPGNTIYF. The DNA for the CDR3 is TGCGCCAGCAGCTTGGACGGGCCCCCTGGAAACACCATATATTTT. The chain links TRBV5-1 to TRBJ1-3; no definite D call. The germline gives CDR1 SGHRS, CDR2 YFSETQ. V was clipped by 0 bases and J by 2 bases, with 9 bases between them. This CDR3 spans 15 amino acids.

With respect to this clonotype: A single base separates this from a much larger clone, so it may be a read error. CDR3 amino acids: CATSDFWSPQQFF. The DNA of the CDR3 is TGTGCCACCAGTGATTTCTGGTCTCCACAGCAGTTCTTC. The chain carries TRBV24-1 and TRBJ2-1; D gene ambiguous. Germline V gene sequence: CDR1 KGHDR, CDR2 SFDVKD. Trimming stripped 1 base from V and 11 bases from J, with 11 bases between. The CDR3 loop spans 13 amino acids.